This T cell receptor beta chain appears in the sequencing data of a study of CD8+ T cells in alopecia areata. Study-level findings and limits: Patients displayed less clarity in TCR sharing than mice, a finding possibly related to HLA.

After isolation, RNA underwent reverse transcription to generate cDNA as the sequencing template. TCRdb's table, derived via immunoSEQ multiplex PCR, lists solely in-frame clones and lacks some. Of roughly 10,000 clones listed, approximately 58% were seen once; the top ten hold about 7.3%. For this clone: The target antigen is unknown.

Peripheral blood and lesional scalp punch biopsies came from alopecia areata patients. Germline V lookup: CDR1 SGHTS, CDR2 YDEGEE. The CDR3 has 13 amino acids. With 2 bases removed from V and 5 bases from J, the gap between germline ends came to 10 bases. Sequencing used skin, obtained at week 0. The V and J genes are TRBV5-8 and TRBJ1-1; D unclear. The TCR was taken from a human donor with alopecia areata. DNA for the CDR3: TGTGCCAGCAGCTTTCCTACCCAGACTGAAGCTTTCTTT. It encodes CASSFPTQTEAFF. Using reference TRBV5-8 and TRBJ1-1 for the parts outside the CDR3, the full variable domain is EAGVTQSPTHLIKTRGQQATLRCSPISGHTSVYWYQQALGLGLQFLLWYDEGEERNRGNFPPRFSGRQFPNYSSELNVNALELEDSALYLCASSFPTQTEAFFGQGTRLTVV.